This TCR beta chain was observed in a study of control samples from healthy donors and cancer patients. Deletions cut 2 bases from V and 3 bases from J, with 8 bases between. Germline loops: CDR1 SGHTA, CDR2 FQGNSA. The CDR3 spans 14 residues. Only in-frame clones appear in the TCRdb table, and some are missing; sequencing was by immunoSEQ multiplex PCR. The table has 120,000 to 150,000 clones, approximately 94% seen once. The chain couples TRBV7-2 to TRBJ1-3; D remains ambiguous. The source material was blood. The clonotype originates from a man between 40 and 49 years old in good health. The CDR3 loop is CASSLPSFGNTIYF. The DNA of the CDR3 is TGTGCCAGCAGCTTACCCAGTTTTGGAAACACCATATATTTT.